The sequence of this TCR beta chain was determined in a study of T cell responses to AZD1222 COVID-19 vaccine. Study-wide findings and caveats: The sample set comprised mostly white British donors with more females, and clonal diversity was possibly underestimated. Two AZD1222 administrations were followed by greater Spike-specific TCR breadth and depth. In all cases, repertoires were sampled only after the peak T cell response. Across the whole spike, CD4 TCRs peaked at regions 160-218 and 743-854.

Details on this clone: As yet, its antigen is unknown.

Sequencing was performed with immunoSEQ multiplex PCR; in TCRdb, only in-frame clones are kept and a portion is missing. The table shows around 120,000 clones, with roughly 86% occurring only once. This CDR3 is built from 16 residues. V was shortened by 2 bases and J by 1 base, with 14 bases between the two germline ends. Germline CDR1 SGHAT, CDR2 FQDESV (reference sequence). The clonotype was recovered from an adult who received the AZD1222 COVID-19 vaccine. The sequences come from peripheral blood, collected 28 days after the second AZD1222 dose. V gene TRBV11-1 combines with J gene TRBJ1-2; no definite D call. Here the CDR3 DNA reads TGTGCCAGCAGCTTAAACGGCGGGTCAGATAACTATGGCTACACCTTC. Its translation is CASSLNGGSDNYGYTF.